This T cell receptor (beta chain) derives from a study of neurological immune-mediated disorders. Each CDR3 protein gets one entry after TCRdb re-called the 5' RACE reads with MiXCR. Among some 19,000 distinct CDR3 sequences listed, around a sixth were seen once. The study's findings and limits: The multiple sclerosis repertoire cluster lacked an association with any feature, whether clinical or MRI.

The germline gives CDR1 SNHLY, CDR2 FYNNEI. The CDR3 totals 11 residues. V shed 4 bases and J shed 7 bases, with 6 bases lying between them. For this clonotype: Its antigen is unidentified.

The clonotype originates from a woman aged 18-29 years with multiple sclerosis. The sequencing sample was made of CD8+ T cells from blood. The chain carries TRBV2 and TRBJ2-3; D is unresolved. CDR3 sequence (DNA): TGTGCCAGCAGTGTTGGAAATACGCAGTATTTT. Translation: CASSVGNTQYF.